Listed below are T cell receptor beta chains from one sample, sequenced in a study of human T cells and chemical hapten exposure. From the RACE reads, TCRdb called clonotypes with MiXCR, one entry per CDR3 protein. Among under 450,000 distinct CDR3 sequences listed, roughly 6.3% were seen once. The input for sequencing was whole blood, taken in connection with sensitization to the hapten diphenylcyclopropenone (DPC). The receptors stem from a woman between 18 and 29 years old with alopecia areata. Some clones in this sample may be carry-over from other donors' samples. Both conserved end residues are trimmed from each CDR3.

j_gene,v_gene,CDR3aa
TRBJ1-6,TRBV4-3,ASSQDKGPNSPLH
TRBJ1-1,TRBV29-1,SVEVTGSNTEAF
TRBJ1-1,TRBV2,ASSTDSSEAF
TRBJ1-3,TRBV28,ASSPTVPRGTIY
TRBJ1-2,TRBV5-1,ASSAGLQGNYGYT
TRBJ2-3,TRBV24-1,ATSDLLHLAGGYTDTQY
TRBJ1-1,TRBV18,ASSPPGGTEAF
TRBJ2-3,TRBV28,ASRPGAADTQY
TRBJ1-4,TRBV28,ASSSSTGEDEKLF
TRBJ1-1,TRBV29-1,SVEGSSAEAF
TRBJ1-1,TRBV6-1,ASIEYTEAF
TRBJ1-5,TRBV28,ASNGGQPQH
TRBJ2-7,TRBV5-6,ASSLALAGIYEQY